The 21 T cell receptor beta chains reported below all come from one sample, sequenced in a study of blood T cell repertoires in COVID-19 (dated by TCRdb to the early 2020s). The library was prepared using the immunoSEQ multiplex PCR assay. TCRdb limited this immuneACCESS table to in-frame rearrangements with V and J called. A share of clones is missing; checked studies link under half to unresolved V genes, and the rest is unexplained. This sample gives around 120,000 clones in total; 78% of them show up just once. 2.3% of the sample comes from the top ten. Sequencing was performed on peripheral blood. All receptors come from a man between 65 and 79 years old with acute or convalescent COVID-19.

This chain uses TRBV6-5 with TRBJ2-3; perhaps TRBD2 as D (5 bases). Germline loops: CDR1 MNHEY, CDR2 SVGAGI. This CDR3 spans 15 amino acids. Deletions cut 5 bases from V and 1 base from J, with 13 bases between. In DNA, the CDR3 is TGTGCCAGCAGTCGCGGGCTGCCTGGCACAGATACGCAGTATTTT. It is translated as CASSRGLPGTDTQYF.

V usage is TRBV5-1 and J usage is TRBJ1-5; 8 nucleotides match TRBD1. CDR3 length: 15 amino acids. V shed 4 bases, J shed 6 bases, and the junction held 9 bases outside the gene matches. The germline V gene encodes CDR1 SGHRS and CDR2 YFSETQ. The DNA for the CDR3 is TGCGCCAGCAGCCCCTCGACAGGGGAGGGTCAGCCCCAGCATTTT. Its protein is CASSPSTGEGQPQHF.

This chain connects TRBV2 to TRBJ1-1; D uncertain. Trimming stripped 5 bases from V and 2 bases from J, with 15 bases between. This CDR3 has 15 residues. Germline V gene lookup returns CDR1 SNHLY and CDR2 FYNNEI. The CDR3 DNA sequence: TGTGCCAGCAGTCAATACCTTGGCGGTAACACTGAAGCTTTCTTT. This sequence encodes CASSQYLGGNTEAFF.

The chain has TRBV18 and TRBJ1-2; maybe TRBD1 (5 bases). The V gene's germline CDR1 is KGHSH and CDR2 LQKENI. Deletions cut 6 bases from V and 4 bases from J, with 21 bases between. The CDR3 sequence is 16 residues long. The CDR3, as DNA: TGTGCCAGCTCCCCAGCACTTAGGGGAGGCGGCTATGGCTACACCTTC. Translating it yields CASSPALRGGGYGYTF.

The chain couples TRBV19 to TRBJ1-2, with 7 bases lining up with TRBD1. J was trimmed by 1 base and V by 5 bases; bases with no gene match: 4. Looked up from germline, CDR1 is LNHDA and CDR2 is SQIVND (reference sequence). The CDR3 runs 14 residues. The CDR3 coding sequence is TGTGCCAGTAGTTCCAGGGGGGATAACTATGGCTACACCTTC. Translation gives CASSSRGDNYGYTF.

This clone was detected a few times. In DNA form, the CDR3 reads TGTGCCAGCTCACCATATGGCCCGGGACAGTTCTACAATGAGCAGTTCTTC. It translates to CASSPYGPGQFYNEQFF. V usage is TRBV18 and J usage is TRBJ2-1; 7 bases match TRBD1. CDR1 KGHSH and CDR2 LQKENI come from the germline V gene. After removal of 2 bases from V and 3 bases from J, the junction contained 10 bases not matched to a gene. The CDR3 totals 17 residues.

This clone was seen a single time. This sequence joins TRBV7-6 and TRBJ2-1; perhaps TRBD2 as D (7 bases). CDR1 is SGHVS and CDR2 is FNYEAQ in the germline V gene. CDR3 length equals 14 residues. With 6 bases removed from V and 6 bases from J, the gap between germline ends came to 15 bases. The CDR3 reads CASSRGAGGNEQFF. The CDR3, as DNA: TGTGCCAGCAGTCGGGGGGCCGGGGGCAATGAGCAGTTCTTC.

V gene TRBV4-2 combines with J gene TRBJ2-3, with 8 nucleotides matching TRBD1. This CDR3 has 20 amino acids. With 0 bases clipped from V and 2 bases from J, the junction kept 16 bases outside the gene matches. Germline V gene lookup returns CDR1 LGHNA and CDR2 YNFKEQ. CDR3: CASSQDWTGSIPSTTDTQYF. CDR3 in DNA: TGTGCCAGCAGCCAAGATTGGACAGGGTCTATTCCTAGTACCACAGATACGCAGTATTTT.

As regards this clone: Other DNA sequences of this sample code for an identical CDR3. This rearrangement joins TRBV6-5 to TRBJ2-7; a possible D gene is TRBD2 (5 bases). CDR1 is MNHEY, CDR2 SVGAGI, per germline. This CDR3 region has 13 residues. Trimming left V 4 bases short and J 2 bases short, with 9 bases between. CDR3 loop: CASSSPGAYEQYF. CDR3 coding DNA: TGTGCCAGCAGTTCGCCCGGGGCCTACGAGCAGTACTTC.

CDR3 sequence reads: CASSWGGTSTGNTIYF. The CDR3 DNA is TGTGCCAGCAGCTGGGGCGGGACGTCCACTGGAAACACCATATATTTT. The chain recombines TRBV5-4 with TRBJ1-3; perhaps TRBD1 as D (5 bases). The CDR3 runs 16 residues. V was clipped by 3 bases and J by 2 bases, with 15 bases between them. Germline V CDR1 and CDR2: SGHNT, YYREEE (reference sequence).

This sequence joins TRBV3-1 (or the pseudogene TRBV3-2) and TRBJ2-5; 10 bases are a match to TRBD2. The V and J ends lost 2 bases and 5 bases, in that order; junction bases with no gene match: 2. Looked up from germline, CDR1 is LGHDT and CDR2 is YNNKEL (reference sequence). CDR3 length equals 14 residues. CDR3 in amino acids: CASSQSGGDETQYF. In DNA form, the CDR3 reads TGTGCCAGCAGCCAAAGCGGGGGGGATGAGACCCAGTACTTC.

The V gene is TRBV28, the J gene TRBJ1-1, with a weak D call TRBD1 (6 bases). CDR1 is MDHEN and CDR2 is SYDVKM in the germline V gene. The CDR3 totals 16 residues. V lost 6 bases, J lost 3 bases, and 20 bases lay in between. For the CDR3, the DNA is TGTGCCAGCAGCCTCAGACCAACAGGGCTATACACTGAAGCTTTCTTT. Translated: CASSLRPTGLYTEAFF.

The V gene is TRBV19, the J gene TRBJ2-2, with D possibly TRBD1 on 6 matching bases. This CDR3 has 14 amino acids. The V end lost 9 bases, the J end lost 0 bases, and 11 bases lay between the germline ends. The germline V gene has CDR1 LNHDA and CDR2 SQIVND (reference sequence). The DNA for the CDR3 is TGTGCCAGCAGCGGACAGCCGAACACCGGGGAGCTGTTTTTT. Protein product: CASSGQPNTGELFF.

The chain combines TRBV7-9 with TRBJ1-2; D possibly corresponds to TRBD1 (5 bases). V lost 1 base and J 8 bases, leaving 17 bases between the germline ends. CDR3 size: 15 residues. CDR1 is SEHNR and CDR2 is FQNEAQ in the germline V gene (reference sequence). CDR3 DNA: TGTGCCAGCAGCTTAGAGGGGCATTTGATCTGGGGCTACACCTTC. It codes for CASSLEGHLIWGYTF.

The chain joins TRBV12-3 or TRBV12-4 to TRBJ2-3, with no clear D. The germline V and J ends were trimmed by 3 bases and 6 bases, with 4 bases remaining between them. The CDR3 spans 11 residues. The CDR3 reads CASSFSDTQYF. CDR3 coding DNA: TGTGCCAGCAGTTTTTCTGATACGCAGTATTTT.

The chain carries TRBV5-1 and TRBJ1-4, with 11 bases lining up with TRBD1. V lost 2 bases, J lost 7 bases, and 4 bases stayed unmatched. The germline V gene encodes CDR1 SGHRS and CDR2 YFSETQ. The CDR3 is 15 residues long. CDR3 sequence reads: CASSLSGTGGEKLFF. CDR3 in DNA: TGCGCCAGCAGCTTATCTGGGACAGGGGGTGAAAAACTGTTTTTT. Full variable domain (missing parts from reference TRBV5-1 and TRBJ1-4): KAGVTQTPRYLIKTRGQQVTLSCSPISGHRSVSWYQQTPGQGLQFLFEYFSETQRNKGNFPGRFSGRQFSNSRSEMNVSTLELGDSALYLCASSLSGTGGEKLFFGSGTQLSVL.

This chain connects TRBV12-5 to TRBJ1-2; TRBD1 agrees at 10 bases. Germline V gives CDR1 LGHNT, CDR2 FRNRAP. J gave up 4 bases and V 9 bases, and 11 bases lay outside the gene matches. This CDR3 region has 15 residues. The CDR3 here is CASSPDRGRVYGYTF. CDR3 nucleotides: TGTGCTAGCAGTCCTGACAGGGGGCGAGTCTATGGCTACACCTTC.

On this clone: The junction departs from the called germline gene at one end, perhaps through a read error. This chain links TRBV5-6 with TRBJ1-2, with 8 bases aligning to TRBD1. The germline CDR1 and CDR2 sequences are SGHDT and YYEEEE. The CDR3 is 14 amino acids. The CDR3 nucleotides read TGTGCCAGCACCTTGACAGGGGCTAACTATGGCTACACCTTC. This encodes CASTLTGANYGYTF.

J is TRBJ1-1 and V is TRBV4-3, with TRBD1 matching over 9 bases. With 4 bases clipped from V and 3 bases from J, the junction kept 3 bases outside the gene matches. The CDR3 extends over 14 amino acids. Germline V gene data show CDR1 as LGHNA and CDR2 as YSLEER. This CDR3 reads CASSRGQGYTEAFF. The CDR3 DNA sequence: TGCGCCAGCAGCCGCGGACAGGGGTACACTGAAGCTTTCTTT.

The V call is TRBV5-1, the J call TRBJ1-2; D might be TRBD1 (6 bases). Germline lookup yields CDR1 SGHRS and CDR2 YFSETQ. The V end was cut by 2 bases, the J end by 3 bases, with 14 bases between. CDR3 length equals 15 residues. The CDR3 sequence is CASSLGQRYDYGYTF. Written as DNA, the CDR3 is TGCGCCAGCAGCTTAGGACAGAGGTATGACTATGGCTACACCTTC.

This chain connects TRBV19 to TRBJ1-3; 7 bases are shared with TRBD1. J lost 4 bases, V lost 5 bases, and 5 bases had no gene match. The germline CDR1 and CDR2 sequences are LNHDA and SQIVND (reference sequence). The CDR3 length is 14 residues. The CDR3 region is CASSYTGEGNTIYF. CDR3 coding DNA: TGTGCCAGTAGTTACACAGGGGAAGGAAACACCATATATTTT. Supplemented by reference TRBV19 and TRBJ1-3, the full variable domain reads DGGITQSPKYLFRKEGQNVTLSCEQNLNHDAMYWYRQDPGQGLRLIYYSQIVNDFQKGDIAEGYSVSREKKESFPLTVTSAQKNPTAFYLCASSYTGEGNTIYFGEGSWLTVV.